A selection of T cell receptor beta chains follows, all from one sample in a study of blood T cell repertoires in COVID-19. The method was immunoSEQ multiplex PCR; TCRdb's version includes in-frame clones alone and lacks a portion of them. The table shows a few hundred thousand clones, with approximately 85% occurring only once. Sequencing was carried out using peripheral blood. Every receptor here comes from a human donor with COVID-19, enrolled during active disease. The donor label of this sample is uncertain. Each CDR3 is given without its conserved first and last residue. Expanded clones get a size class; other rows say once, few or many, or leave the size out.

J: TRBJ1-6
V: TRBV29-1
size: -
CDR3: SVLEAGPPLH

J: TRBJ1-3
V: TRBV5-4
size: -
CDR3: ASSPRSSSGNTIY

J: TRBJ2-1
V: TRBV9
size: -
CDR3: ASSVAGGRGEQF

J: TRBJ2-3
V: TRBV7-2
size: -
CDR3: ASSLGSQGDTQY

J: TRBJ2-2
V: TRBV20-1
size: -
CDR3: SASSSGVIRELF

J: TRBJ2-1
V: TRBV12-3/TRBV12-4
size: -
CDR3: ASSVLDYEQF

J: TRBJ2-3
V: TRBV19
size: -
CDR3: ASMSGGPADTQY

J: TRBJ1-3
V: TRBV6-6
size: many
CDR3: ASLGEFTGNTIY

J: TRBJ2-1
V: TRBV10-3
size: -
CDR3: AISESKSALRNEQF

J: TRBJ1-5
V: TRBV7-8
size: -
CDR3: ASSRDSRSNQPQH